The 29 T cell receptor beta chains given below trace back to one sample, sequenced in a study of immune characteristics of hereditary and idiopathic chronic pancreatitis. Chronic pancreatitis tissue was collected during total pancreatectomy with islet autotransplantation. The protocol was immunoSEQ multiplex PCR, while the TCRdb copy is restricted to in-frame clones and leaves out a portion. Of fewer than 10,000 clones in the sample, about 85% were seen once. The sequenced sample was pancreas tissue with idiopathic chronic pancreatitis. These receptors all stem from a human donor with chronic pancreatitis.

The V gene is TRBV19, the J gene TRBJ1-4; D unresolved. CDR1 is LNHDA, CDR2 SQIVND, per germline (reference sequence). The CDR3 is 16 residues long. V was cut by 4 bases and J by 7 bases, with 19 bases left in between. This chain's CDR3 is CASSRVGGPATEKLFF. The CDR3 DNA reads as TGTGCCAGTAGTAGGGTAGGTGGGCCCGCCACTGAAAAACTGTTTTTT.

The chain couples TRBV2 to TRBJ1-2; 7 nucleotides agree with TRBD1. CDR1 is SNHLY, CDR2 FYNNEI, per germline. V was pared by 5 bases and J by 0 bases, with 3 bases of the junction left unmatched. The CDR3 sequence is 14 residues long. In DNA, the CDR3 is TGTGCCAGCAGTAATCAGGGGGCTAACTATGGCTACACCTTC. Amino acid sequence: CASSNQGANYGYTF.

This sequence joins TRBV7-2 and TRBJ2-3, with 9 bases matching TRBD2. Germline CDR1 is SGHTA and CDR2 is FQGNSA. Trimming at V came to 3 bases and at J to 6 bases, leaving 10 bases not matched to a gene. The CDR3 covers 16 residues. This CDR3 reads CASSFLGTAGGDTQYF. CDR3 DNA: TGTGCCAGCAGCTTCCTCGGTACGGCGGGGGGGGATACGCAGTATTTT.

The J gene is TRBJ2-3, the V gene TRBV7-9, with D possibly matching TRBD1 (5 bases). Looked up from germline, CDR1 is SEHNR and CDR2 is FQNEAQ (reference sequence). CDR3 length equals 14 residues. With 5 bases removed from V and 1 base from J, the gap between germline ends came to 10 bases. For the CDR3, the DNA is TGTGCCAGCAGCCTTTCCAGGGGCACAGATACGCAGTATTTT. Translated: CASSLSRGTDTQYF.

The gene calls are TRBV5-4 and TRBJ2-1; D is possibly TRBD1 or TRBD2 (7 bases each). The CDR3 runs 13 residues. V shed 2 bases and J shed 9 bases, with 12 bases lying between them. Germline loops: CDR1 SGHNT, CDR2 YYREEE (reference sequence). In DNA form, the CDR3 reads TGTGCCAGCAGCTTCGACAGGGAGGGTGAGCAGTTCTTC. Protein product: CASSFDREGEQFF.

This chain links TRBV5-1 with TRBJ2-7, with TRBD1 as a possible D gene (6 bases). The CDR3 is made up of 13 amino acids. Germline values: CDR1 SGHRS, CDR2 YFSETQ. Trimming cost V 4 bases and J 1 base, with 9 bases left between them. The CDR3 DNA is TGCGCCAGCAGCCCGCAGGGGTCCTACGAGCAGTACTTC. The encoded protein is CASSPQGSYEQYF.

V is TRBV4-3 and J is TRBJ2-3, with D uncertain. Trimming removed 1 base from V and 3 bases from J, with 5 bases in between. CDR3 length equals 13 residues. Germline CDR1 reads LGHNA; CDR2 reads YSLEER. The CDR3 spells CASSQGRTDTQYF. Written as DNA, the CDR3 is TGCGCCAGCAGCCAAGGTCGTACAGATACGCAGTATTTT.

The V gene is TRBV7-9, the J gene TRBJ2-7; possibly TRBD2 for D (5 bases). Germline assignment: CDR1 SEHNR and CDR2 FQNEAQ (reference sequence). The V end lost 5 bases, the J end lost 0 bases, and 14 bases lay between the germline ends. This CDR3 region has 15 residues. Here the CDR3 DNA reads TGTGCCAGCAGCCCTAGCCCCTCAGGCTCCTACGAGCAGTACTTC. Translation gives CASSPSPSGSYEQYF.

The V gene is TRBV18, the J gene TRBJ1-6, with TRBD1 matching over 8 bases. The CDR3 contains 15 residues. With 4 bases clipped from V and 3 bases from J, the junction kept 2 bases outside the gene matches. CDR1 is KGHSH, CDR2 LQKENI, per germline. CDR3 DNA sequence: TGTGCCAGCTCACGGGGACAGGACTATAATTCACCCCTCCACTTT. This gives the protein CASSRGQDYNSPLHF.

The chain is built from TRBV6-5 and TRBJ1-2; D gene uncertain. The CDR3 runs to 11 residues. The germline CDR1 and CDR2 sequences are MNHEY and SVGAGI. The ends were cut back, 6 bases at V and 8 bases at J, with 10 bases in the middle. CDR3 coding DNA: TGTGCCAGCAGGGCGTCGTGGGGCTACACCTTC. Protein: CASRASWGYTF.

The rearrangement joins TRBV3-1 (or the pseudogene TRBV3-2) to TRBJ1-2, with 9 bases identical to TRBD1. J lost 4 bases, V lost 5 bases, and 5 bases had no gene match. The CDR3 has 14 residues. The V gene's germline CDR1 is LGHDT and CDR2 YNNKEL (reference sequence). CDR3 sequence (DNA): TGTGCCAGCAGCAAGCCGGGACAGGGCTATGGCTACACCTTC. Encoded protein: CASSKPGQGYGYTF.

The chain has TRBV29-1 and TRBJ2-4, with TRBD1 matching over 11 bases. Germline values: CDR1 SQVTM, CDR2 ANQGSEA. Losses at the gene ends were 7 bases for V and 9 bases for J; bases not matched to a gene: 8. The CDR3 covers 13 residues. This CDR3 is CSGADRGLGIQYF. The CDR3 region has the DNA TGCAGCGGAGCGGACAGGGGGCTCGGCATTCAGTACTTC. The full variable domain, completed using reference TRBV29-1 and TRBJ2-4, is SAVISQKPSRDICQRGTSLTIQCQVDSQVTMMFWYRQQPGQSLTLIATANQGSEATYESGFVIDKFPISRPNLTFSTLTVSNMSPEDSSIYLCSGADRGLGIQYFGAGTRLSVL.

The chain links TRBV13 to TRBJ2-3; the D gene is possibly TRBD2 (6 bases). The CDR3 sequence is 17 residues long. Trimming removed 0 bases at V and 7 bases at J, with 20 bases between. The germline V gene has CDR1 PRHDT and CDR2 FYEKMQ (reference sequence). In DNA, the CDR3 is TGTGCCAGCAGCTTAGGCCCGTCTAGCGATTCTCGAAATACGCAGTATTTT. Translation gives CASSLGPSSDSRNTQYF. The full variable domain, with the rest looked up from reference TRBV13 and TRBJ2-3, is AAGVIQSPRHLIKEKRETATLKCYPIPRHDTVYWYQQGPGQDPQFLISFYEKMQSDKGSIPDRFSAQQFSDYHSELNMSSLELGDSALYFCASSLGPSSDSRNTQYFGPGTRLTVL.

The V and J genes are TRBV28 and TRBJ1-1; D is ambiguous. V was shortened by 8 bases and J by 1 base, with 5 bases between the two germline ends. This CDR3 contains 11 residues. The germline V gene has CDR1 MDHEN and CDR2 SYDVKM. As DNA, the CDR3 is TGTGCCAGCGTGGGGAACACTGAAGCTTTCTTT. The encoded protein is CASVGNTEAFF. The variable domain in full, completed from reference TRBV28 and TRBJ1-1, reads DVKVTQSSRYLVKRTGEKVFLECVQDMDHENMFWYRQDPGLGLRLIYFSYDVKMKEKGDIPEGYSVSREKKERFSLILESASTNQTSMYLCASVGNTEAFFGQGTRLTVV.

This clone was detected once. The CDR3 nucleotides read TGTGCCAGCAGCCCTTCCGGGAAGCTATCGAACACTGAAGCTTTCTTT. This encodes CASSPSGKLSNTEAFF. The chain employs TRBV3-1 (or the pseudogene TRBV3-2) and TRBJ1-1; D is undetermined. Germline CDR1 LGHDT, CDR2 YNNKEL (reference sequence). The CDR3 is made up of 16 amino acids. With 4 bases removed from V and 1 base from J, the gap between germline ends came to 16 bases.

The sample holds one count of this clone. This chain links TRBV4-1 with TRBJ2-1, with 8 bases aligning to TRBD2. V trimming: 1 base; J trimming: 10 bases; junction bases outside the gene matches: 12. The CDR3 totals 16 residues. Germline V lookup: CDR1 MGHRA, CDR2 YSYEKL. The CDR3 reads CASSQGTSGEPGEQFF. CDR3 nucleotide sequence: TGCGCCAGCAGCCAAGGTACTAGCGGAGAACCGGGAGAGCAGTTCTTC.

V usage is TRBV7-9 and J usage is TRBJ2-7, with D perhaps TRBD1 (6 bases). Germline V CDR1 and CDR2: SEHNR, FQNEAQ (reference sequence). The CDR3 loop spans 13 amino acids. V dropped 3 bases and J dropped 6 bases, with 12 bases sitting between them. CDR3 region: CASSFSAQGEQYV. The DNA for the CDR3 is TGTGCCAGCAGCTTTTCGGCACAGGGCGAGCAGTACGTC.

V gene TRBV19 combines with J gene TRBJ2-3; D perhaps matches TRBD2 (6 bases). The germline V and J ends were trimmed by 5 bases and 2 bases, with 17 bases remaining between them. This CDR3 has 16 amino acids. Germline V gene data show CDR1 as LNHDA and CDR2 as SQIVND (reference sequence). The CDR3: CASSPISGAFTDTQYF. CDR3 DNA: TGTGCCAGTAGTCCGATTAGCGGTGCCTTCACAGATACGCAGTATTTT.

The chain links TRBV5-4 to TRBJ1-5; D gene uncertain. This CDR3 comprises 13 residues. With 0 bases removed from V and 3 bases from J, the gap between germline ends came to 4 bases. Germline assignment: CDR1 SGHNT and CDR2 YYREEE (reference sequence). CDR3 DNA sequence: TGTGCCAGCAGCTTGGACACCAATCAGCCCCAGCATTTT. Translating it yields CASSLDTNQPQHF.

The CDR3 loop reads CASSLDRGTREQYF. The DNA for the CDR3 is TGTGCCAGCAGCTTAGACAGGGGGACGAGGGAGCAGTACTTC. The gene calls are TRBV7-9 and TRBJ2-7, with 8 positions matching TRBD1. This CDR3 is 14 amino acids long. The germline V gene encodes CDR1 SEHNR and CDR2 FQNEAQ (reference sequence). J lost 7 bases, V lost 1 base, and 6 bases had no gene match.

This clone showed up just a few times. The rearrangement joins TRBV5-1 to TRBJ1-3; possibly TRBD1 for D (5 bases). V lost 1 base to trimming and J lost 0 bases, with 14 bases between them. Germline-derived CDR1 and CDR2 are SGHRS and YFSETQ. The length of the CDR3 is 17 residues. The CDR3 DNA sequence: TGCGCCAGCAGCTTGAGTGGGGGACCAAGCTCTGGAAACACCATATATTTT. Amino acids: CASSLSGGPSSGNTIYF. Full variable domain (remainder filled in from reference TRBV5-1 and TRBJ1-3): KAGVTQTPRYLIKTRGQQVTLSCSPISGHRSVSWYQQTPGQGLQFLFEYFSETQRNKGNFPGRFSGRQFSNSRSEMNVSTLELGDSALYLCASSLSGGPSSGNTIYFGEGSWLTVV.

The chain is built from TRBV5-8 and TRBJ1-4; 9 bases line up with TRBD1. Per the germline V gene, CDR1 is SGHTS and CDR2 is YDEGEE. V lost 4 bases, J lost 7 bases, and 8 bases stayed unmatched. The length of the CDR3 is 15 residues. CDR3 sequence reads: CASSAGQGGGEKLFF. In DNA form, the CDR3 reads TGTGCCAGCAGCGCGGGACAGGGAGGCGGTGAAAAACTGTTTTTT.

The chain uses TRBV11-3 and TRBJ2-1, with TRBD1 identical over 7 bases. There are 14 residues in the CDR3. V shed 5 bases, J shed 8 bases, and the junction held 9 bases outside the gene matches. CDR1 and CDR2 from the germline V gene are SGHNT and YENEEA. The CDR3 loop reads CASSPETGNYEQFF. The CDR3 DNA is TGTGCCAGCAGCCCTGAGACAGGGAACTATGAGCAGTTCTTC.

V usage is TRBV4-2 and J usage is TRBJ2-7; possibly TRBD2 for D (6 bases). CDR3 size: 16 residues. The germline gives CDR1 LGHNA, CDR2 YNFKEQ. The germline V and J ends were trimmed by 0 bases and 1 base, with 13 bases remaining between them. The CDR3 DNA sequence: TGTGCCAGCAGCCAAGATTGGCCAGGGACTTCCTACGAGCAGTACTTC. Amino acid sequence: CASSQDWPGTSYEQYF.

This clone appeared a few times. V and J are TRBV4-1 and TRBJ1-4; 8 nucleotides agree with TRBD1. CDR1 MGHRA and CDR2 YSYEKL come from the germline V gene. V shed 4 bases and J 8 bases; nucleotides not matched to a gene: 9. The CDR3 is 15 residues long. The CDR3 loop is CASSPIQGVVEKLFF. In DNA form, the CDR3 reads TGCGCCAGCAGCCCAATACAGGGGGTAGTGGAAAAACTGTTTTTT.

The gene calls are TRBV9 and TRBJ2-1; perhaps D is TRBD1 or TRBD2 (6 bases each). Trimming shortened V by 1 base and J by 7 bases, and 12 bases separated the two germline ends. Germline V gene sequence: CDR1 SGDLS, CDR2 YYNGEE. The CDR3 is 14 residues long. The CDR3 sequence is CASSVSRGGNEQFF. The DNA for the CDR3 is TGTGCCAGCAGCGTATCCAGGGGAGGAAATGAGCAGTTCTTC.

V is TRBV7-3 and J is TRBJ2-3; D ambiguous. With 2 bases removed from V and 1 base from J, the gap between germline ends came to 10 bases. The V gene's germline CDR1 is SGHTA and CDR2 FQGTGA. The CDR3 spans 15 residues. CDR3 sequence reads: CASSLGAWGTDTQYF. CDR3 DNA: TGTGCCAGCAGCTTAGGAGCGTGGGGCACAGATACGCAGTATTTT.

V gene TRBV7-9 combines with J gene TRBJ2-5; TRBD2 matches at 8 bases. V lost 3 bases, J lost 1 base, and 7 bases stayed unmatched. The length of the CDR3 is 16 residues. Germline assignment: CDR1 SEHNR and CDR2 FQNEAQ (reference sequence). The CDR3 DNA sequence: TGTGCCAGCAGCTTTCAAGGTAGCGGGGTCCAAGAGACCCAGTACTTC. Encoded protein: CASSFQGSGVQETQYF.

The chain recombines TRBV21-1 with TRBJ2-7. TRBV21-1 is recorded as a pseudogene. This CDR3 spans 16 amino acids. The CDR3, as DNA: TGTGCCAGCAGCAAAGAGGGGAGTGTGGGGGCCTACGAGCAGTACTTC. Amino acids: CASSKEGSVGAYEQYF.